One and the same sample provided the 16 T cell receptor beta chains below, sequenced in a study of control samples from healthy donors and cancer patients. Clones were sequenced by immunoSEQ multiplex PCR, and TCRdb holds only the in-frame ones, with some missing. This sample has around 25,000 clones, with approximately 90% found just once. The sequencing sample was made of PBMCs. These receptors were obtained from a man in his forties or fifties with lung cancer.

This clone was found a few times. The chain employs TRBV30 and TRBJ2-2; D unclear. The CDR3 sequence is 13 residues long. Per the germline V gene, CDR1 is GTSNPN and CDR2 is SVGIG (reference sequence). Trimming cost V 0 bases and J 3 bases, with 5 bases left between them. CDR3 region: CAWSVYDTGELFF. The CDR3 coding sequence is TGTGCCTGGAGTGTTTATGACACCGGGGAGCTGTTTTTT.

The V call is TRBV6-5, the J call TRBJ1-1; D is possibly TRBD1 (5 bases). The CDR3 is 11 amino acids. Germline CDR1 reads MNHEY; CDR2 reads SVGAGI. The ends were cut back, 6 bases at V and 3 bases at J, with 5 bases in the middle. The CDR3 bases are TGTGCCAGCAGGGGGGACACTGAAGCTTTCTTT. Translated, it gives CASRGDTEAFF.

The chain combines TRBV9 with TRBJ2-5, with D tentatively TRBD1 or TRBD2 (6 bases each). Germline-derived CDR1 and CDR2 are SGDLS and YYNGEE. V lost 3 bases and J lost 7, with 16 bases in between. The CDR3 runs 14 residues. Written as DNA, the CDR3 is TGTGCCAGCAGCGCGCGGGACATAGAAGGGACCCAGTACTTC. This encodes CASSARDIEGTQYF.

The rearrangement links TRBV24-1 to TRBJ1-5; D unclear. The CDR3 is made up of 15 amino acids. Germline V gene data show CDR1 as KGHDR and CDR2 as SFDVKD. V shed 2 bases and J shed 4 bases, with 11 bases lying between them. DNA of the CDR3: TGTGCCACCAGTGATTCCGCGACGGGTAATCAGCCCCAGCATTTT. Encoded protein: CATSDSATGNQPQHF.

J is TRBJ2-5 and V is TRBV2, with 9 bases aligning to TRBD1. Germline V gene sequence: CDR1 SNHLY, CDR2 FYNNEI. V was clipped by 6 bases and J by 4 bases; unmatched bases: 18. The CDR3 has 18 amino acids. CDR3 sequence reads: CASSQAVPGTGFVETQYF. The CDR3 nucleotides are TGTGCCAGCAGCCAAGCCGTACCCGGGACAGGGTTCGTAGAGACCCAGTACTTC.

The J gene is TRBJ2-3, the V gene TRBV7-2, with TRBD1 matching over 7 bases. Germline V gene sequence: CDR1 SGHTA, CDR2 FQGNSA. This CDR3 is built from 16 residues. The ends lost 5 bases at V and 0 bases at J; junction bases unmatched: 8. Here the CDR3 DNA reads TGTGCCAGCAGCACCCGGACAGGTTCTAGCACAGATACGCAGTATTTT. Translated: CASSTRTGSSTDTQYF.

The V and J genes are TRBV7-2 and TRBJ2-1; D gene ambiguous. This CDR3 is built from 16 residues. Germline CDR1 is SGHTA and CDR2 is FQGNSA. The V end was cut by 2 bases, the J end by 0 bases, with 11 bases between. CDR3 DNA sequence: TGTGCCAGCAGCTTACAGATCGGCCTCTCCTACAATGAGCAGTTCTTC. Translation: CASSLQIGLSYNEQFF. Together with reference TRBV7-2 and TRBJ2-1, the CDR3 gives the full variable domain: GAGVSQSPSNKVTEKGKDVELRCDPISGHTALYWYRQSLGQGLEFLIYFQGNSAPDKSGLPSDRFSAERTGGSVSTLTIQRTQQEDSAVYLCASSLQIGLSYNEQFFGPGTRLTVL.

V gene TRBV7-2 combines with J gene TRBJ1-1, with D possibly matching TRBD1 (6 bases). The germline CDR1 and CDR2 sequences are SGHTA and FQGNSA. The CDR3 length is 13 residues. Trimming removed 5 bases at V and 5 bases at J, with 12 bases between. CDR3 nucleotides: TGTGCCAGCAGCCCACAGGGCGGGACTGAAGCTTTCTTT. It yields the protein CASSPQGGTEAFF.

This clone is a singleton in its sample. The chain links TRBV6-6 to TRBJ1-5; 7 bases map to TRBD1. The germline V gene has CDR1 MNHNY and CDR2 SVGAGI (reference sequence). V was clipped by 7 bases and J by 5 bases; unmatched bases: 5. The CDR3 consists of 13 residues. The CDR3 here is CASNQGGYQPQHF. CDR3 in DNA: TGTGCCAGCAATCAGGGGGGGTATCAGCCCCAGCATTTT.

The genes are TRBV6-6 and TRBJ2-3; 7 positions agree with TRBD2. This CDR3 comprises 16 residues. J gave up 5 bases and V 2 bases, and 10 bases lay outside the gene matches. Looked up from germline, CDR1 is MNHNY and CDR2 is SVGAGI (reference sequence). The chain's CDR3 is CASSYPSGAEVDTQYF. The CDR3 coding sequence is TGTGCCAGCAGTTACCCAAGCGGGGCCGAGGTAGATACGCAGTATTTT.

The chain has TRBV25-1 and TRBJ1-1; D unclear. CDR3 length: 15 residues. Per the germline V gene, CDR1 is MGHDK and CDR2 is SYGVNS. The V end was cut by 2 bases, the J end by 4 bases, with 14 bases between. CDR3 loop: CASSEMSPLGTEAFF. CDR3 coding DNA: TGTGCCAGCAGTGAAATGTCCCCGTTGGGCACTGAAGCTTTCTTT.

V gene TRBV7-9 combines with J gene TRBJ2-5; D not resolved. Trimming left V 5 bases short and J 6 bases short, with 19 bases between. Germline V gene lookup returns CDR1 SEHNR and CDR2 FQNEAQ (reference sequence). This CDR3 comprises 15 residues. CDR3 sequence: CASSRYEHILKTQYF. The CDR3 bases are TGTGCCAGCAGCCGATACGAACACATTTTAAAGACCCAGTACTTC.

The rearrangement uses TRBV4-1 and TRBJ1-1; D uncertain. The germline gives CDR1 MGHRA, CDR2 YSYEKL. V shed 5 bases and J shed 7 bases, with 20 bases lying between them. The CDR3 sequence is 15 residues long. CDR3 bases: TGCGCCAGCAGCGGTCGGACGGTCAATATACATGAAGCTTTCTTT. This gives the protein CASSGRTVNIHEAFF.

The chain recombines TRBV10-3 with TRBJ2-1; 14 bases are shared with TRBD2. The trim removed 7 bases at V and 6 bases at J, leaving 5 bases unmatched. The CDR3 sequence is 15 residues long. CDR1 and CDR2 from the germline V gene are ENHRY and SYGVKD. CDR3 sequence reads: CAITSGTSGGNEQFF. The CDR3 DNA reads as TGTGCCATCACCTCCGGGACTAGCGGGGGCAATGAGCAGTTCTTC.

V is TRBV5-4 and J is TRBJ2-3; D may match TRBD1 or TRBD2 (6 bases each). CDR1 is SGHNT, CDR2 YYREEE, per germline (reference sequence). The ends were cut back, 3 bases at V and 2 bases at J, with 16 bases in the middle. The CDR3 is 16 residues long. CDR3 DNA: TGTGCCAGCAGCTCGGGGGCGGGGCTCATCACAGATACGCAGTATTTT. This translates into CASSSGAGLITDTQYF. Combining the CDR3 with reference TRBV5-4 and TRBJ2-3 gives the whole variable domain ETGVTQSPTHLIKTRGQQVTLRCSSQSGHNTVSWYQQALGQGPQFIFQYYREEENGRGNFPPRFSGLQFPNYSSELNVNALELDDSALYLCASSSGAGLITDTQYFGPGTRLTVL.

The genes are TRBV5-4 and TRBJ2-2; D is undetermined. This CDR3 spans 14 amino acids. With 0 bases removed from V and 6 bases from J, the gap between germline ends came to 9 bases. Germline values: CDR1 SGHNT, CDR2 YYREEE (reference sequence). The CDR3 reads CASSLDGRPGELFF. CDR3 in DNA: TGTGCCAGCAGCTTGGACGGAAGACCCGGGGAGCTGTTTTTT.